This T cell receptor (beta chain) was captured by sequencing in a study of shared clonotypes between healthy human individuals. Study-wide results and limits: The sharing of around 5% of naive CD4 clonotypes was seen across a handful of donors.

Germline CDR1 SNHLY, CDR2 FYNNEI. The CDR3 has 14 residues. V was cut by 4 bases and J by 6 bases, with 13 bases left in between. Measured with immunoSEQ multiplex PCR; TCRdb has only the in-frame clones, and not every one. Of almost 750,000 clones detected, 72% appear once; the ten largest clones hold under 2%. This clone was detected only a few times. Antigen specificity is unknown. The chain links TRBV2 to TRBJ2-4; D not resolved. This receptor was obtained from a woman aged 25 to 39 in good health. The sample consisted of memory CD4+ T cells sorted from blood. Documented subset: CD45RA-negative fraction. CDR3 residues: CASSARQDGNIQYF. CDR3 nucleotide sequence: TGTGCCAGCAGTGCGCGGCAGGATGGAAACATTCAGTACTTC.